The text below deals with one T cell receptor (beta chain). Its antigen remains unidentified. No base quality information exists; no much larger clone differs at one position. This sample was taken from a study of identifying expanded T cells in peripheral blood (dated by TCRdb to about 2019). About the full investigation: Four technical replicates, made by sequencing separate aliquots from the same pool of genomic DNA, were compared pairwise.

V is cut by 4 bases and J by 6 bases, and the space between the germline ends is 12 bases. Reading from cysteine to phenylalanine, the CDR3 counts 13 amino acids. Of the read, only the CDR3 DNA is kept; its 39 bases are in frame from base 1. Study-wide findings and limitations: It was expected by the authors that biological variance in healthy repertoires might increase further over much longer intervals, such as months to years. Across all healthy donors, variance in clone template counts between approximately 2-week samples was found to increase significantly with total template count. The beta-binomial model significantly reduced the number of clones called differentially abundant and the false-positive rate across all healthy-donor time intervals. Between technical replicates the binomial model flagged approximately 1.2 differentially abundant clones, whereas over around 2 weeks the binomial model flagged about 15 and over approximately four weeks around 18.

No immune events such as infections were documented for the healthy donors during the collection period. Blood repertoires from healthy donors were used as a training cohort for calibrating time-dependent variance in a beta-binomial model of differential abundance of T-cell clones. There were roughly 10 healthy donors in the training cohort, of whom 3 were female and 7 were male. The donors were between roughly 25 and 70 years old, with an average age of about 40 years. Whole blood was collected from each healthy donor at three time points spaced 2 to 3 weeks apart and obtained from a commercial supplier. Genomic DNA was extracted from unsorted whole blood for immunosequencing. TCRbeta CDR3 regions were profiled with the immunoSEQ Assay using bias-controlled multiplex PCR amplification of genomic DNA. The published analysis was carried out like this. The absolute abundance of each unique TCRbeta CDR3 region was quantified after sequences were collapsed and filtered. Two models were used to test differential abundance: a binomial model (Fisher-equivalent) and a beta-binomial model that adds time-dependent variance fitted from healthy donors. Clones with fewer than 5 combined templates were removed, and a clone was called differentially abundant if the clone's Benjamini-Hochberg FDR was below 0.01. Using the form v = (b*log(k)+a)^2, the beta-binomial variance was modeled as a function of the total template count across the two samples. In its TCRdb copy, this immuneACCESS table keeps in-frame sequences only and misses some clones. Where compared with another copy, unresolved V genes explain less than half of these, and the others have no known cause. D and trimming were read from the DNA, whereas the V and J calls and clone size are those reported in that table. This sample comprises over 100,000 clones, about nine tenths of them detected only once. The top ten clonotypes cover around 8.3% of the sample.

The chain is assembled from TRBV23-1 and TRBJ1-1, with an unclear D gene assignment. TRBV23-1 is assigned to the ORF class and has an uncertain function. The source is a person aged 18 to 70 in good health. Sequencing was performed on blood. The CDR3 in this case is CASSPLMLAEAFF. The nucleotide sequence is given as TGCGCCAGCAGTCCCCTTATGCTCGCTGAAGCTTTCTTT.